This TCR beta chain was sequenced in a study of cytomegalovirus exposure and HLA in healthy donors. Across the whole study: Early released data had about 80 million unique TCRs, all coming from HLA-typed donors.

The PCR contained 60 Vbeta and 13 Jbeta primers. This table comes from immunoSEQ multiplex PCR, and its TCRdb copy is limited to in-frame clones, with some not included. The sample holds about 120,000 clones. Remarks on this clone: Antigen: not known.

Study-level points and caveats: Reportedly, diagnosis of cytomegalovirus status by the classifier showed high specificity and sensitivity.

The sequence derives from a young man in good health and CMV-seronegative. Material for sequencing was PBMCs.

The CDR3 reads CASRQGGSGSYEQYF. The CDR3 DNA reads as TGTGCCAGCAGACAGGGGGGGTCCGGCTCCTACGAGCAGTACTTC. V is TRBV2 and J is TRBJ2-7, with a tentative D call TRBD1 (8 bases). This CDR3 is built from 15 residues. Germline V gene data show CDR1 as SNHLY and CDR2 as FYNNEI. V was trimmed by 6 bases and J by 0 bases, leaving 15 bases between them.